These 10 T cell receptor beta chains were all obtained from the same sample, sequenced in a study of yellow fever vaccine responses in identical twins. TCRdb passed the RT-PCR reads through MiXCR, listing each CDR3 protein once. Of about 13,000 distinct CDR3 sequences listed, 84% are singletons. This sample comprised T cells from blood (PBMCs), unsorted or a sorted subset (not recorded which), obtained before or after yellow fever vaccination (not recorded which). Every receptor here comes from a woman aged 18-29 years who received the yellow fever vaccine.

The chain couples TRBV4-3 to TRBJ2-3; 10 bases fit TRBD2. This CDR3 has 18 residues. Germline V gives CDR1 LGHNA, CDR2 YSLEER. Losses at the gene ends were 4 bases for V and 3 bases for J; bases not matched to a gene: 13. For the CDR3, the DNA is TGCGCCAGCAGCCCGCAGGCTAGCGGGAGTGTTGATACAGATACGCAGTATTTT. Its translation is CASSPQASGSVDTDTQYF.

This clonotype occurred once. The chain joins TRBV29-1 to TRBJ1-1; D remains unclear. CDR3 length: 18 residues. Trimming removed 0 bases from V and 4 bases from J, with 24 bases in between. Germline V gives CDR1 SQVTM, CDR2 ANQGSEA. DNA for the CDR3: TGCAGCGTTGAAGACTACTCTCTTGGAGGAGGCCGACGCACTGAAGCTTTCTTT. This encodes CSVEDYSLGGGRRTEAFF.

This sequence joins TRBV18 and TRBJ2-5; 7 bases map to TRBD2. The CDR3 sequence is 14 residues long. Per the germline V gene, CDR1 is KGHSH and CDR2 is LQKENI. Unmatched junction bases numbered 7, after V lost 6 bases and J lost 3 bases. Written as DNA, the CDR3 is TGTGCCAGCTCGCCCACTAGCGCCGAAGAGACCCAGTACTTC. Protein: CASSPTSAEETQYF. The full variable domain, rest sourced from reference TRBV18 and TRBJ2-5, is NAGVMQNPRHLVRRRGQEARLRCSPMKGHSHVYWYRQLPEEGLKFMVYLQKENIIDESGMPKERFSAEFPKEGPSILRIQQVVRGDSAAYFCASSPTSAEETQYFGPGTRLLVL.

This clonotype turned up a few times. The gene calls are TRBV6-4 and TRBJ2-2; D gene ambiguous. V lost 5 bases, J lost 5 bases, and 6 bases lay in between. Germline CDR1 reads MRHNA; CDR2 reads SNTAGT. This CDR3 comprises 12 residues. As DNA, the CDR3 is TGTGCCAGCAGTCTTGGTACCGGGGAGCTGTTTTTT. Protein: CASSLGTGELFF.

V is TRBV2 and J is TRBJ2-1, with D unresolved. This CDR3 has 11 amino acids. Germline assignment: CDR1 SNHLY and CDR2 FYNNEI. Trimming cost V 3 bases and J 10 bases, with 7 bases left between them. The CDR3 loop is CASSDTREQFF. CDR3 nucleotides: TGTGCCAGCAGTGACACAAGGGAGCAGTTCTTC.

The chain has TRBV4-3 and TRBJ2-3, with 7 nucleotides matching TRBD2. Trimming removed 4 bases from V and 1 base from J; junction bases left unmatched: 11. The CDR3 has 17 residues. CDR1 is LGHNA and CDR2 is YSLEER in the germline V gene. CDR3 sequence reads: CASSRYLAGRGTDTQYF. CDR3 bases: TGCGCCAGCAGCCGTTACTTAGCGGGTCGGGGCACAGATACGCAGTATTTT.

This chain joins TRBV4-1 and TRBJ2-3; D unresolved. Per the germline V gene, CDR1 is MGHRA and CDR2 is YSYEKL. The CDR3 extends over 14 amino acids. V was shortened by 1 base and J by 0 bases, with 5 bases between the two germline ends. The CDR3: CASSQAMSTDTQYF. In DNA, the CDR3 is TGCGCCAGCAGCCAAGCCATGAGCACAGATACGCAGTATTTT.

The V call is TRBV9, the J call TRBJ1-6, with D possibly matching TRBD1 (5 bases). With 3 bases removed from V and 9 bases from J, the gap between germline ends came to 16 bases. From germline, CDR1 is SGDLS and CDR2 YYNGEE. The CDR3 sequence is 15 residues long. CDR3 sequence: CASSALTGRASPLHF. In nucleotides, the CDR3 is TGTGCCAGCAGCGCCCTAACAGGCCGGGCTTCACCCCTCCACTTT.

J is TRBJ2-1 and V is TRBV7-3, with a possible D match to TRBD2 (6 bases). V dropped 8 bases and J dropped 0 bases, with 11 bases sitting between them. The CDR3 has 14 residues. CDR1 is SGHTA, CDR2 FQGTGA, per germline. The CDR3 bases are TGTGCCAGCGGGAGGACGGGCTCCTACAATGAGCAGTTCTTC. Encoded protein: CASGRTGSYNEQFF.

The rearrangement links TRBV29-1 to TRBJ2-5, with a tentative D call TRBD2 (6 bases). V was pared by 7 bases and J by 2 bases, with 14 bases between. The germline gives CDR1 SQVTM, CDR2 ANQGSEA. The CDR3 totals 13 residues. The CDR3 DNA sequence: TGCAGCGGGGGACTTACAAATCAAGAGACCCAGTACTTC. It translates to CSGGLTNQETQYF.